The entry below describes one T cell receptor beta chain. V gave up 2 bases and J gave up 1 base, with 13 bases separating them. CDR3 size: 16 residues. Germline V gives CDR1 SGHRS, CDR2 YFSETQ. Libraries were prepared by immunoSEQ multiplex PCR; TCRdb keeps only in-frame clonotypes and omits some of them. The sample has 20,000 or so clones; around 89% are singletons. These data are taken from a study of blood T cell repertoires in COVID-19. The TCR originated in a woman younger than 45 who had recovered from COVID-19. Sequencing was carried out using PBMCs or T cells enriched from blood (not recorded which). The genes are TRBV5-1 and TRBJ2-1; possibly TRBD1 for D (5 bases). CDR3 nucleotide sequence: TGCGCCAGCAGCTTACTAAGACAGCTATCCTACAATGAGCAGTTCTTC. As protein: CASSLLRQLSYNEQFF.